The sequence of this T cell receptor beta chain was determined in a study of OX40 agonist ivuxolimab in advanced cancers. Study-level results: CD4+ and CD8+ blood T cells expanded clonally by week 6 at 0.1 to 3.0 mg/kg.

Sequenced by immunoSEQ multiplex PCR; TCRdb stores in-frame clones only, minus some. The sample contains about 43,000 clones, around three quarters of which appear only once. V was shortened by 1 base and J by 2 bases, with 5 bases between the two germline ends. The CDR3 is 13 residues long. Per germline, CDR1 SGHTA and CDR2 FQGNSA. Of note for this clone: Its antigen is undetermined.

The sample consisted of CD4+ or CD8+ T cells sorted from blood, taken in a trial of the OX40 agonist ivuxolimab. The receptor's source is an adult with an advanced solid tumor such as melanoma, head and neck, liver or kidney cancer. This chain uses TRBV7-2 with TRBJ1-1; no clear D. In DNA form, the CDR3 reads TGTGCCAGCAGCTTAGTGGGAAACACTGAAGCTTTCTTT. Protein: CASSLVGNTEAFF.